The 27 T cell receptor beta chains given below trace back to one sample, sequenced in a study of OX40 agonist ivuxolimab in advanced cancers. Here immunoSEQ multiplex PCR was the method, and the copy in TCRdb shows in-frame clones only, minus some. The table includes under 20,000 clones, approximately 80% detected once. Sequenced material: CD4+ or CD8+ T cells sorted from blood, taken in a trial of the OX40 agonist ivuxolimab. These receptors were taken from an adult with an advanced solid tumor such as melanoma, head and neck, liver or kidney cancer.

The genes are TRBV4-3 and TRBJ2-7; 8 nucleotides match TRBD1. Germline CDR1 reads LGHNA; CDR2 reads YSLEER. The CDR3 runs to 14 residues. After removal of 5 bases from V and 2 bases from J, the junction contained 5 bases not matched to a gene. CDR3 DNA: TGCGCCAGCAGCACCCGACAGGGGCCCTACGAGCAGTACTTC. Its translation: CASSTRQGPYEQYF.

About this clone: This may be a read error, as it is one base from a much larger clone. V usage is TRBV27 and J usage is TRBJ1-1; D perhaps matches TRBD1 (5 bases). CDR1 and CDR2 from the germline V gene are MNHEY and SMNVEV (reference sequence). V lost 6 bases, J lost 4 bases, and 12 bases lay in between. The CDR3 spans 13 residues. The CDR3 nucleotides are TGTGCCAGCAGCAGACCCGGGGGCACTGAAGCTTTCTTT. It codes for CASSRPGGTEAFF.

The chain couples TRBV5-4 to TRBJ1-1; 7 nucleotides align to TRBD1. V shed 4 bases, J shed 5 bases, and the junction held 11 bases outside the gene matches. CDR1 is SGHNT and CDR2 is YYREEE in the germline V gene (reference sequence). This CDR3 comprises 15 residues. The CDR3 sequence is CASSLETGLMTEAFF. The CDR3 nucleotides are TGTGCCAGCAGCCTGGAGACAGGGCTTATGACTGAAGCTTTCTTT.

The V and J genes are TRBV6-1 and TRBJ2-7; D is perhaps TRBD1 or TRBD2 (5 bases each). Looked up from germline, CDR1 is MNHNS and CDR2 is SASEGT. Trimming left V 2 bases short and J 2 bases short, with 10 bases between. The CDR3 has 14 amino acids. The CDR3 DNA is TGTGCCAGCAGTGAAACTGGGGGAGCCTACGAGCAGTACTTC. Amino acids: CASSETGGAYEQYF.

The chain has TRBV6-5 and TRBJ2-5; D is possibly TRBD1 (6 bases). The germline V and J ends were trimmed by 2 bases and 1 base, with 11 bases remaining between them. The CDR3 sequence is 15 residues long. Per the germline V gene, CDR1 is MNHEY and CDR2 is SVGAGI. This chain's CDR3 is CASSYVGGVQETQYF. The CDR3 region has the DNA TGTGCCAGCAGTTACGTAGGGGGAGTCCAAGAGACCCAGTACTTC.

The chain couples TRBV15 to TRBJ1-2; the match to TRBD1 covers 8 bases. Germline V gives CDR1 LNHNV, CDR2 YYDKDF (reference sequence). This CDR3 region has 16 residues. V was pared by 2 bases and J by 2 bases, with 7 bases of the junction left unmatched. This chain's CDR3 is CATSRNRRTGNYGYTF. The CDR3, as DNA: TGTGCCACCAGCAGAAATCGAAGGACAGGGAACTATGGCTACACCTTC.

V gene TRBV28 combines with J gene TRBJ1-2, with a possible D match to TRBD1 (5 bases). Trimming removed 3 bases at V and 6 bases at J, with 8 bases between. CDR1 is MDHEN, CDR2 SYDVKM, per germline. The CDR3 is 12 amino acids. The CDR3 region is CASSFRGHGYTF. As DNA, the CDR3 is TGTGCCAGCAGTTTTAGGGGACATGGCTACACCTTC.

This clone is a singleton in its sample. The rearrangement links TRBV29-1 to TRBJ2-3; TRBD1 is a possible D gene (5 bases). From germline, CDR1 is SQVTM and CDR2 ANQGSEA. The CDR3 is made up of 14 amino acids. Trimming stripped 3 bases from V and 2 bases from J, with 12 bases between. DNA of the CDR3: TGCAGCGTTGAGAAGGGGTCCCTCACAGATACGCAGTATTTT. It is translated as CSVEKGSLTDTQYF.

V usage is TRBV11-3 and J usage is TRBJ2-1; D is unresolved. Deletions cut 0 bases from V and 7 bases from J, with 13 bases between. The V gene's germline CDR1 is SGHNT and CDR2 YENEEA. The CDR3 length is 15 residues. CDR3 DNA sequence: TGTGCCAGCAGCTTAGACGGCAGTACACAGAATGAGCAGTTCTTC. This codes for CASSLDGSTQNEQFF.

With regard to this clone: Since a much larger clone is just one base distant, this may be a read error. The rearrangement uses TRBV28 and TRBJ1-1; perhaps TRBD1 as D (6 bases). The CDR3 runs to 14 residues. Germline V gives CDR1 MDHEN, CDR2 SYDVKM. V lost 7 bases and J lost 2, with 14 bases in between. This CDR3 reads CASKETGSNTEAFF. In nucleotides, the CDR3 is TGTGCCAGCAAAGAGACAGGATCAAACACTGAAGCTTTCTTT.

J is TRBJ2-1 and V is TRBV10-3; tentative D call: TRBD1 (6 bases). The V end was cut by 6 bases, the J end by 5 bases, with 8 bases between. CDR1 and CDR2 from the germline V gene are ENHRY and SYGVKD. The CDR3 contains 12 residues. This CDR3 reads CAIRGANNEQFF. The DNA for the CDR3 is TGTGCCATCAGGGGGGCAAACAATGAGCAGTTCTTC.

This chain links TRBV9 with TRBJ2-2, with D unclear. CDR3 length: 14 amino acids. Trimming cost V 4 bases and J 1 base, with 8 bases left between them. CDR1 and CDR2 (germline): SGDLS, YYNGEE. The CDR3 is CASSRAGNTGELFF. For the CDR3, the DNA is TGTGCCAGCAGCCGGGCAGGGAACACCGGGGAGCTGTTTTTT.

This chain uses TRBV19 with TRBJ2-1; D is possibly TRBD1 (7 bases). The germline V and J ends were trimmed by 7 bases and 6 bases, with 13 bases remaining between them. The CDR3 length is 13 residues. The germline V gene encodes CDR1 LNHDA and CDR2 SQIVND (reference sequence). The CDR3 region has the DNA TGTGCCAGTACCCAGGGGGGTCTCAATGAGCAGTTCTTC. Translation: CASTQGGLNEQFF.

The rearrangement joins TRBV6-6 to TRBJ2-2; 12 positions agree with TRBD2. Germline V gives CDR1 MNHNY, CDR2 SVGAGI (reference sequence). V lost 6 bases and J lost 4; bases outside the gene matches: 3. This CDR3 has 15 residues. CDR3 amino acids: CASSPLAGGTGELFF. The CDR3 coding sequence is TGTGCCAGCAGCCCACTAGCGGGAGGCACCGGGGAGCTGTTTTTT.

The J gene is TRBJ1-4, the V gene TRBV6-5; tentative D call: TRBD1 (6 bases). Deletions cut 6 bases from V and 5 bases from J, with 16 bases between. The length of the CDR3 is 15 residues. In germline, CDR1 is MNHEY, CDR2 SVGAGI. The CDR3 loop reads CASSWEGGRNEKLFF. Written as DNA, the CDR3 is TGTGCCAGCAGCTGGGAGGGGGGTCGCAATGAAAAACTGTTTTTT.

V gene TRBV5-1 combines with J gene TRBJ2-1, with 12 bases aligning to TRBD2. The CDR3 runs 16 residues. V lost 4 bases and J lost 5; bases outside the gene matches: 7. Germline V CDR1 and CDR2: SGHRS, YFSETQ. CDR3 sequence reads: CASSHRTSGTNNEQFF. CDR3 coding DNA: TGCGCCAGCAGCCACCGGACTAGCGGGACAAACAATGAGCAGTTCTTC.

This clone showed up just a few times. The rearrangement joins TRBV7-9 to TRBJ2-5; 10 nucleotides line up with TRBD1. The V segment lost 5 bases and the J segment 5 bases; nucleotides outside the gene matches: 5. Germline lookup yields CDR1 SEHNR and CDR2 FQNEAQ (reference sequence). This CDR3 spans 14 amino acids. Here the CDR3 reads CASSTRTGGETQYF. In DNA, the CDR3 is TGTGCCAGCAGCACACGGACAGGGGGGGAGACCCAGTACTTC. The whole variable domain, filled in from reference TRBV7-9 and TRBJ2-5, reads DTGVSQNPRHKITKRGQNVTFRCDPISEHNRLYWYRQTLGQGPEFLTYFQNEAQLEKSRLLSDRFSAERPKGSFSTLEIQRTEQGDSAMYLCASSTRTGGETQYFGPGTRLLVL.

The chain couples TRBV19 to TRBJ2-7, with 11 bases aligning to TRBD1. V lost 7 bases and J lost 2; bases outside the gene matches: 4. The CDR3 consists of 14 residues. Germline CDR1 is LNHDA and CDR2 is SQIVND (reference sequence). The CDR3 is CASKPGQGAYEQYF. Written as DNA, the CDR3 is TGTGCCAGTAAGCCGGGACAGGGGGCCTACGAGCAGTACTTC.

The gene calls are TRBV5-8 and TRBJ2-7; 9 bases align to TRBD1. The CDR3 contains 14 residues. V lost 5 bases and J lost 0; bases outside the gene matches: 3. The germline V gene has CDR1 SGHTS and CDR2 YDEGEE. CDR3 amino acids: CASRGDRDSYEQYF. CDR3 in DNA: TGTGCCAGCAGGGGGGACAGGGACTCCTACGAGCAGTACTTC.

The V and J genes are TRBV20-1 and TRBJ2-5, with D uncertain. V was cut by 3 bases and J by 5 bases, with 7 bases left in between. The germline CDR1 and CDR2 sequences are DFQATT and SNEGSKA (reference sequence). The CDR3 is made up of 11 amino acids. For the CDR3, the DNA is TGCAGTGCTAGTGTGGAGGAGACCCAGTACTTC. Protein product: CSASVEETQYF.

The chain uses TRBV7-2 and TRBJ2-4, with 9 bases fitting TRBD2. V was pared by 1 base and J by 7 bases, with 8 bases of the junction left unmatched. The CDR3 has 16 amino acids. The germline V gene encodes CDR1 SGHTA and CDR2 FQGNSA. DNA of the CDR3: TGTGCCAGCAGCTTAGTCGGGCGAACTAGCGGGAACATTCAGTACTTC. This sequence encodes CASSLVGRTSGNIQYF.

This sequence joins TRBV6-5 and TRBJ1-2; D remains ambiguous. This CDR3 has 13 amino acids. V lost 5 bases and J 0 bases, leaving 7 bases between the germline ends. Per germline, CDR1 MNHEY and CDR2 SVGAGI. The CDR3 sequence: CASSREANYGYTF. CDR3 nucleotide sequence: TGTGCCAGCAGTCGAGAAGCTAACTATGGCTACACCTTC.

The chain recombines TRBV5-6 with TRBJ1-2, with no clear D. Trimming cost V 3 bases and J 8 bases, with 11 bases left between them. Germline assignment: CDR1 SGHDT and CDR2 YYEEEE. This CDR3 contains 12 residues. In DNA, the CDR3 is TGTGCCAGCAGCTCGGGCAAGGTCGGCTACACCTTC. It translates to CASSSGKVGYTF.

The chain uses TRBV7-3 and TRBJ1-5; D is unclear. The CDR3 extends over 15 amino acids. V was shortened by 5 bases and J by 1 base, with 12 bases between the two germline ends. Germline values: CDR1 SGHTA, CDR2 FQGTGA. This CDR3 is CASSPRGGSNQPQHF. The DNA of the CDR3 is TGTGCCAGCAGCCCCCGTGGAGGAAGCAATCAGCCCCAGCATTTT.

This clone appeared once. The rearrangement uses TRBV5-6 and TRBJ1-2, with 9 bases lining up with TRBD1. V shed 2 bases and J 8 bases; nucleotides not matched to a gene: 7. Germline V gives CDR1 SGHDT, CDR2 YYEEEE. The CDR3 spans 14 residues. This chain's CDR3 is CASSLVQGAGGYTF. The CDR3 nucleotides read TGTGCCAGCAGCTTAGTACAGGGGGCAGGAGGCTACACCTTC.

V gene TRBV6-5 combines with J gene TRBJ2-1, with D tentatively TRBD1 (5 bases). Trimming stripped 1 base from V and 6 bases from J, with 13 bases between. The CDR3 is 15 residues long. Germline CDR1 is MNHEY and CDR2 is SVGAGI. The CDR3 protein is CASSYYPPGANEQFF. CDR3 DNA sequence: TGTGCCAGCAGTTACTATCCCCCTGGGGCCAATGAGCAGTTCTTC.

The CDR3 DNA sequence: TGTGCCAGCAGTGAGACTAGCGGGGACTACGAGCAGTACTTC. Protein: CASSETSGDYEQYF. The gene calls are TRBV6-1 and TRBJ2-7, with 11 bases matching TRBD2. V trimming: 3 bases; J trimming: 3 bases; junction bases outside the gene matches: 1. The CDR3 spans 14 residues. Germline V gene data show CDR1 as MNHNS and CDR2 as SASEGT.